The clone carrying this T cell receptor beta chain was recorded only once. These data belong to a study of blood T cell repertoires in COVID-19. Across the study: Samples representing acute and convalescent COVID-19 were sourced from the United States, Italy and Spain. T cells, B-cell-depleted T cells, or PBMCs provided the cDNA or gDNA that served as material.

The CDR3 is made up of 15 amino acids. Germline V lookup: CDR1 SGHKS, CDR2 YYEKEE (reference sequence). Trimming stripped 0 bases from V and 2 bases from J, with 12 bases between. Authors' data handling: Estimates of nucleated cell counts were drawn from the amplification of reference gene primers. Sequencing was performed with immunoSEQ multiplex PCR; in TCRdb, only in-frame clones are kept and a portion is missing. From that table come the V and J calls and clone size; the DNA was used to work out D and trimming. Of some 160,000 clones in the sample, around four fifths were seen once. This sequence joins TRBV5-5 and TRBJ2-7, with D tentatively TRBD1 (5 bases). Source material: peripheral blood. This clonotype was sampled from a woman aged 70 to 79 who had recovered from COVID-19. CDR3 loop: CASSLAGRAAYEQYF. In DNA form, the CDR3 reads TGTGCCAGCAGCTTGGCGGGCAGGGCAGCCTACGAGCAGTACTTC.